This T cell receptor beta chain comes out of a study of PD-L1 blockade in urothelial cancer. Study at large: Patients commenced atezolizumab around 2014, and it was given at 1,200 mg intravenously every 3 weeks. Patients' histories included 0 to 3 prior chemotherapy regimens.

Produced via immunoSEQ multiplex PCR; TCRdb's table is partial and in-frame only. This repertoire shows around 50,000 clones, roughly 80% found once; its top ten account for over 1%. Time point: pretreatment peripheral blood. Urothelial carcinoma, locally advanced or metastatic, affected the patients. The CDR3 loop spans 15 amino acids. V lost 0 bases to trimming and J lost 6 bases; unmatched junction nucleotides: 7. Germline CDR1 reads SGHRS; CDR2 reads YFSETQ. This clonotype originated in a man in his forties or fifties with urothelial cancer. The genes are TRBV5-1 and TRBJ2-7; TRBD1 matches at 9 bases. The material sequenced was PBMCs, taken around atezolizumab (anti-PD-L1) treatment. DNA of the CDR3: TGCGCCAGCAGCTTGGAGGGACAGGGTGTTGGCGAGCAGTACTTC. Translated: CASSLEGQGVGEQYF.